The T cell receptor beta chain described here comes from a study of control samples from healthy donors and cancer patients. The assay was immunoSEQ multiplex PCR, and TCRdb's table has in-frame clones only and misses some. The sample lists around 120,000 clones, over 90% occurring once. Sequencing was performed on blood. This clonotype was sampled from a young man in good health.

CDR3 bases: TGTGCCAGCAGCTTGGGACTAGCGGGGCGGGGTGAGCAGTTCTTC. Protein: CASSLGLAGRGEQFF. This sequence joins TRBV5-4 and TRBJ2-1; 11 bases are a match to TRBD2. Germline CDR1 is SGHNT and CDR2 is YYREEE (reference sequence). The V and J ends lost 0 bases and 9 bases, in that order; junction bases with no gene match: 5. The CDR3 has 15 amino acids. Full variable domain (rest looked up from reference TRBV5-4 and TRBJ2-1): ETGVTQSPTHLIKTRGQQVTLRCSSQSGHNTVSWYQQALGQGPQFIFQYYREEENGRGNFPPRFSGLQFPNYSSELNVNALELDDSALYLCASSLGLAGRGEQFFGPGTRLTVL.